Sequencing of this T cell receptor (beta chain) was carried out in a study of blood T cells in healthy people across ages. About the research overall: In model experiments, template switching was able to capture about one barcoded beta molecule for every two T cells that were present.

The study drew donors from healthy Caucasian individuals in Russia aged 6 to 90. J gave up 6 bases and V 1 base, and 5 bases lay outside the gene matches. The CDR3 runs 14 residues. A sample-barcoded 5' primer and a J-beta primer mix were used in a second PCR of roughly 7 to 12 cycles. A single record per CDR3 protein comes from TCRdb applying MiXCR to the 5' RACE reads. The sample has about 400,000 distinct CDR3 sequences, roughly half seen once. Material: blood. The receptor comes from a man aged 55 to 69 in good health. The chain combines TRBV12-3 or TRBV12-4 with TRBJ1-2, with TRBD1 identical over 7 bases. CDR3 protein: CASSLVGRGNGYTF. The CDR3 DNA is TGTGCCAGCAGTTTAGTCGGCAGGGGGAATGGCTACACCTTC.